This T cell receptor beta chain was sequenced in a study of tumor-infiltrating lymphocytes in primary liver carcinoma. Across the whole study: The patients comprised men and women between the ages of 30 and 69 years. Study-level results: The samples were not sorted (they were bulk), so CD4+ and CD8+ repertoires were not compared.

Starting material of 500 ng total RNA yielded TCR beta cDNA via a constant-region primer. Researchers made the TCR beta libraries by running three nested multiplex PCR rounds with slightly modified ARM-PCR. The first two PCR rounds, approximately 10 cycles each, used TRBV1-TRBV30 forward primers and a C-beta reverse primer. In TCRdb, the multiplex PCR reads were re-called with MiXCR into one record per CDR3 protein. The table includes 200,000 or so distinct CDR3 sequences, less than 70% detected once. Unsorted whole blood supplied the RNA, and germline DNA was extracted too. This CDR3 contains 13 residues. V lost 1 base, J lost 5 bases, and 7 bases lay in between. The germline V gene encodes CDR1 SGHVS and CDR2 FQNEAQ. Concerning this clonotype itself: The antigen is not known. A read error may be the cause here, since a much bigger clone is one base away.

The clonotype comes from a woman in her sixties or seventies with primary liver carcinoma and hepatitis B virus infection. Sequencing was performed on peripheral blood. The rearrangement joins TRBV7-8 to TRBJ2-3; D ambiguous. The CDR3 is CASSLDLVDTQYF. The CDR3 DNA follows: TGTGCCAGCAGCTTAGATTTGGTAGATACGCAGTATTTT.